The 32 T cell receptor beta chains in this list originate from one sample, sequenced in a study of blood T cell repertoires in COVID-19. Produced via immunoSEQ multiplex PCR; TCRdb's table is partial and in-frame only. The sample consists of about 71,000 clones, 90% of them appearing once. The source material was peripheral blood. The source of these receptors is a woman under 30 with acute or convalescent COVID-19.

In its sample, this clone was seen once. The chain recombines TRBV5-1 with TRBJ2-1; 14 nucleotides line up with TRBD2. CDR3 length: 19 residues. Trimming removed 4 bases from V and 6 bases from J; junction bases left unmatched: 15. Germline CDR1 reads SGHRS; CDR2 reads YFSETQ. The CDR3 DNA is TGCGCCAGCAGCCAAAGACTAGCGGGAGGGCCGAGGACTGGCAATGAGCAGTTCTTC. Translating it yields CASSQRLAGGPRTGNEQFF.

The CDR3 DNA reads TGCGCCAGCAGCTTCCTTGCGGCCAGGGTAGGGGGTGAGCAGTTCTTC. Translation gives CASSFLAARVGGEQFF. The genes are TRBV5-1 and TRBJ2-1; D is perhaps TRBD1 (6 bases). CDR1 SGHRS and CDR2 YFSETQ come from the germline V gene. Trimming left V 2 bases short and J 9 bases short, with 21 bases between. The length of the CDR3 is 16 residues.

The chain carries TRBV18 and TRBJ2-7; D perhaps matches TRBD1 (7 bases). V was cut by 4 bases and J by 7 bases, with 23 bases left in between. This CDR3 has 16 amino acids. Germline values: CDR1 KGHSH, CDR2 LQKENI. The CDR3 is CASSQRMTGRGEEQYF. The CDR3 nucleotides are TGTGCCAGCTCACAAAGAATGACAGGGCGGGGCGAGGAGCAGTACTTC.

The J gene is TRBJ2-7, the V gene TRBV27; D is perhaps TRBD1 (6 bases). The CDR3 covers 15 residues. Per the germline V gene, CDR1 is MNHEY and CDR2 is SMNVEV (reference sequence). V lost 6 bases and J 4 bases, leaving 19 bases between the germline ends. This CDR3 reads CASSQEPGHRYEQYF. In DNA form, the CDR3 reads TGTGCCAGCAGCCAAGAACCGGGACATCGATACGAGCAGTACTTC.

The chain links TRBV27 to TRBJ2-1, with D perhaps TRBD2 (6 bases). Trimming stripped 2 bases from V and 8 bases from J, with 13 bases between. The CDR3 spans 14 residues. CDR1 and CDR2 (germline): MNHEY, SMNVEV (reference sequence). CDR3 sequence reads: CASSLARGRDEQFF. CDR3 bases: TGTGCCAGCAGTTTAGCGCGGGGACGGGATGAGCAGTTCTTC.

The genes are TRBV7-9 and TRBJ2-1; 16 bases line up with TRBD2. Germline CDR1 is SEHNR and CDR2 is FQNEAQ (reference sequence). The CDR3 contains 18 residues. Trimming cost V 4 bases and J 6 bases; bases outside gene matches: 9. The CDR3 spells CASSYSGTSGRAGNEQFF. Here the CDR3 DNA reads TGTGCCAGCAGCTACTCCGGGACTAGCGGGAGGGCCGGCAATGAGCAGTTCTTC.

CDR3 sequence reads: CASSILPQASNEKLFF. The CDR3 DNA reads TGTGCCAGTAGTATCCTCCCCCAGGCATCTAATGAAAAACTGTTTTTT. This chain joins TRBV19 and TRBJ1-4; no firm D call. CDR1 is LNHDA and CDR2 is SQIVND in the germline V gene (reference sequence). Deletions cut 3 bases from V and 3 bases from J, with 14 bases between. The CDR3 spans 16 residues.

The chain carries TRBV2 and TRBJ1-3, with D unclear. Germline CDR1 reads SNHLY; CDR2 reads FYNNEI. The CDR3 is 13 amino acids. Deletions cut 1 base from V and 4 bases from J, with 5 bases between. The CDR3 nucleotides read TGTGCCAGCAGTGAAGGCCAGGGAAACACCATATATTTT. The encoded protein is CASSEGQGNTIYF.

This chain uses TRBV30 with TRBJ1-2, with D hard to call. The CDR3 has 12 residues. Between the trimmed V and J ends, which lost 5 bases and 4 bases, there was a span of 11 bases. Germline CDR1 and CDR2: GTSNPN and SVGIG (reference sequence). The CDR3 reads CAWDRRLYGYTF. The CDR3 DNA reads TGTGCCTGGGACCGAAGACTCTATGGCTACACCTTC.

This clone showed up just once. This chain connects TRBV12-3 or TRBV12-4 to TRBJ1-2; 7 positions agree with TRBD1. V trimming: 6 bases; J trimming: 8 bases; junction bases outside the gene matches: 9. The CDR3 has 13 residues. CDR3 nucleotide sequence: TGTGCCAGCAGCCCTGACAGGGATGGAGGCTACACCTTC. It translates to CASSPDRDGGYTF.

This clone was observed a handful of times. This chain uses TRBV6-6 with TRBJ1-5; D may be TRBD1 (6 bases). This CDR3 spans 13 amino acids. The germline gives CDR1 MNHNY, CDR2 SVGAGI (reference sequence). V was cut by 7 bases and J by 3 bases, with 10 bases left in between. Here the CDR3 DNA reads TGTGCCAGCACCCACAGGGACAATCAGCCCCAGCATTTT. Amino acids: CASTHRDNQPQHF.

The V and J genes are TRBV12-3 or TRBV12-4 and TRBJ1-5; maybe TRBD1 (5 bases). V lost 5 bases to trimming and J lost 10 bases, with 12 bases between them. The CDR3 loop spans 12 amino acids. DNA for the CDR3: TGTGCCAGCAGTCCAACAAGGGGACCCCAGCATTTT. Its protein product is CASSPTRGPQHF.

The rearrangement uses TRBV20-1 and TRBJ1-2; 8 nucleotides line up with TRBD1. The germline CDR1 and CDR2 sequences are DFQATT and SNEGSKA (reference sequence). J gave up 8 bases and V 5 bases, and 4 bases lay outside the gene matches. The CDR3 length is 11 residues. The chain's CDR3 is CSAGTGGGYTF. The CDR3 nucleotides read TGCAGTGCTGGAACAGGGGGAGGCTACACCTTC.

The V call is TRBV19, the J call TRBJ2-7; 9 bases fit TRBD2. J lost 2 bases, V lost 5 bases, and 4 bases had no gene match. The CDR3 extends over 14 amino acids. Per the germline V gene, CDR1 is LNHDA and CDR2 is SQIVND (reference sequence). The chain's CDR3 is CASSLSGGAYEQYF. The CDR3 nucleotides read TGTGCCAGTAGTCTTAGCGGGGGAGCCTACGAGCAGTACTTC.

This clone was seen once. The gene calls are TRBV5-4 and TRBJ1-1; 7 nucleotides agree with TRBD1. The ends lost 4 bases at V and 3 bases at J; junction bases unmatched: 3. The length of the CDR3 is 13 residues. Germline V gene data show CDR1 as SGHNT and CDR2 as YYREEE (reference sequence). The CDR3 loop reads CASSRGQDTEAFF. CDR3 DNA sequence: TGTGCCAGCAGCCGCGGACAGGACACTGAAGCTTTCTTT.

V usage is TRBV6-1 and J usage is TRBJ2-2; a weak D match, TRBD2 (6 bases). CDR3 length: 18 residues. Trimming left V 4 bases short and J 4 bases short, with 22 bases between. Germline-derived CDR1 and CDR2 are MNHNS and SASEGT. The CDR3 reads CASSGFRDSPSLTGELFF. For the CDR3, the DNA is TGTGCCAGCAGTGGGTTCCGGGACTCCCCCTCCCTCACCGGGGAGCTGTTTTTT.

The rearrangement joins TRBV7-9 to TRBJ2-1; D may be TRBD2 (5 bases). Trimming cost V 4 bases and J 12 bases, with 13 bases left between them. This CDR3 contains 12 residues. Per germline, CDR1 SEHNR and CDR2 FQNEAQ (reference sequence). This CDR3 reads CASSSGTSLQFF. The CDR3 DNA follows: TGTGCCAGCAGCTCCGGAACTAGTTTGCAGTTCTTC.

The rearrangement joins TRBV7-9 to TRBJ2-3, with 11 bases matching TRBD2. The CDR3 is 15 amino acids. Germline CDR1 reads SEHNR; CDR2 reads FQNEAQ (reference sequence). V was clipped by 5 bases and J by 3 bases; unmatched bases: 4. CDR3: CASSLTSGRTDTQYF. The DNA of the CDR3 is TGTGCCAGCAGCCTAACTAGCGGGAGAACAGATACGCAGTATTTT.

The genes are TRBV19 and TRBJ2-1, with 9 positions matching TRBD2. V was clipped by 2 bases and J by 10 bases; unmatched bases: 6. Germline V lookup: CDR1 LNHDA, CDR2 SQIVND (reference sequence). The CDR3 is 14 amino acids. CDR3 nucleotides: TGTGCCAGTAGTATATCGCGGGGGGGAGGAGAGCAGTTCTTC. It specifies CASSISRGGGEQFF.

The J gene is TRBJ1-2, the V gene TRBV30, with D hard to call. V was clipped by 2 bases and J by 2 bases, with 6 bases between them. The CDR3 has 12 amino acids. Germline CDR1 and CDR2: GTSNPN and SVGIG (reference sequence). CDR3 region: CAWSTGNYGYTF. In DNA, the CDR3 is TGTGCCTGGAGTACGGGGAACTATGGCTACACCTTC.

The chain has TRBV7-6 and TRBJ2-2, with D possibly being TRBD2 (5 bases). The germline V and J ends were trimmed by 5 bases and 1 base, with 8 bases remaining between them. CDR3 length: 14 amino acids. Germline values: CDR1 SGHVS, CDR2 FNYEAQ. The chain's CDR3 is CASSRTGNTGELFF. Written as DNA, the CDR3 is TGTGCCAGCAGCCGGACTGGGAACACCGGGGAGCTGTTTTTT.

The gene calls are TRBV4-1 and TRBJ2-2; no definite D call. The CDR3 runs to 13 residues. V was shortened by 1 base and J by 5 bases, with 5 bases between the two germline ends. Germline assignment: CDR1 MGHRA and CDR2 YSYEKL. The CDR3 DNA sequence: TGCGCCAGCAGCCAAGTCTTAACCGGGGAGCTGTTTTTT. It is translated as CASSQVLTGELFF.

The chain recombines TRBV6-5 with TRBJ2-7; 9 nucleotides align to TRBD2. V lost 3 bases to trimming and J lost 7 bases; unmatched junction nucleotides: 10. Per germline, CDR1 MNHEY and CDR2 SVGAGI. The CDR3 runs to 15 residues. CDR3 DNA: TGTGCCAGCAGTTATCTAGCGGGGAGGGGATATGAGCAGTACTTC. Translation gives CASSYLAGRGYEQYF.

The chain joins TRBV7-2 to TRBJ1-5, with D uncertain. Trimming pared 3 bases from V and 3 bases from J, leaving 6 bases between. This CDR3 spans 13 amino acids. Germline assignment: CDR1 SGHTA and CDR2 FQGNSA. The CDR3: CASSLSNNQPQHF. In DNA, the CDR3 is TGTGCCAGCAGCTTGTCCAACAATCAGCCCCAGCATTTT.

The chain employs TRBV3-1 (or the pseudogene TRBV3-2) and TRBJ2-2; TRBD1 aligns across 8 bases. The V and J ends lost 4 bases and 5 bases, in that order; junction bases with no gene match: 6. The CDR3 is 15 residues long. Per germline, CDR1 LGHDT and CDR2 YNNKEL (reference sequence). CDR3 bases: TGTGCCAGCAGCCCTGGACAGGGTGGGACCGGGGAGCTGTTTTTT. Protein sequence: CASSPGQGGTGELFF.

V gene TRBV6-5 combines with J gene TRBJ2-7; 9 bases align to TRBD2. CDR1 is MNHEY and CDR2 is SVGAGI in the germline V gene. CDR3 length: 15 residues. J gave up 3 bases and V 4 bases, and 7 bases lay outside the gene matches. Here the CDR3 reads CASSLIAGDYYEQYF. DNA of the CDR3: TGTGCCAGCAGTTTAATAGCGGGGGATTACTACGAGCAGTACTTC.

This chain joins TRBV6-2 or TRBV6-3 and TRBJ1-6; 8 bases agree with TRBD1. With V trimmed by 4 bases and J by 4 bases, 3 bases remained unmatched. The CDR3 totals 15 residues. Germline values: CDR1 MNHEY, CDR2 SVGEGT. CDR3 nucleotides: TGTGCCAGCAGTTCCGGGACAGGATATAATTCACCCCTCCACTTT. Translation: CASSSGTGYNSPLHF.

The chain recombines TRBV12-5 with TRBJ2-7, with a tentative D call TRBD2 (7 bases). In germline, CDR1 is LGHNT, CDR2 FRNRAP. This CDR3 is 19 amino acids long. Deletions cut 0 bases from V and 9 bases from J, with 30 bases between. DNA of the CDR3: TGTGCTAGTGGTTTGGTAAAACCCATGGAGGGGGGGACCCTACGTGGGCAGTACTTC. Translation: CASGLVKPMEGGTLRGQYF.

This chain connects TRBV4-1 to TRBJ1-6, with 11 bases aligning to TRBD1. The CDR3 has 16 amino acids. V lost 3 bases and J lost 8; bases outside the gene matches: 6. CDR1 and CDR2 from the germline V gene are MGHRA and YSYEKL. The CDR3 DNA reads as TGCGCCAGCAGCCAGACCCCGGGACAGGGGGATTCACCCCTCCACTTT. Its protein is CASSQTPGQGDSPLHF.

The V call is TRBV7-9, the J call TRBJ1-1, with 8 bases lining up with TRBD1. The J segment lost 6 bases and the V segment lost 3 bases, leaving 9 bases of the junction unmatched. The germline CDR1 and CDR2 sequences are SEHNR and FQNEAQ (reference sequence). The CDR3 consists of 15 residues. The CDR3 DNA sequence: TGTGCCAGCAGCTTCGCGCGGACAGGGAGCCCTGAAGCTTTCTTT. Its translation: CASSFARTGSPEAFF.

CDR3 sequence (DNA): TGTGCCAGCAGCCTACTCGACAGGGTCGAAGGTGAAAAACTGTTTTTT. Translating gives CASSLLDRVEGEKLFF. The chain uses TRBV2 and TRBJ1-4, with TRBD1 matching over 7 bases. CDR3 length: 16 amino acids. Trimming removed 6 bases from V and 7 bases from J; junction bases left unmatched: 14. Germline V gene data show CDR1 as SNHLY and CDR2 as FYNNEI.

The chain joins TRBV5-1 to TRBJ1-4; 9 bases are shared with TRBD1. Germline CDR1 is SGHRS and CDR2 is YFSETQ. The CDR3 runs to 19 residues. The V segment lost 5 bases and the J segment 0 bases; nucleotides outside the gene matches: 14. In DNA, the CDR3 is TGCGCCAGCAGTCCCCGGGACAGGGCCCCTTCTGCAACTAATGAAAAACTGTTTTTT. This sequence encodes CASSPRDRAPSATNEKLFF.